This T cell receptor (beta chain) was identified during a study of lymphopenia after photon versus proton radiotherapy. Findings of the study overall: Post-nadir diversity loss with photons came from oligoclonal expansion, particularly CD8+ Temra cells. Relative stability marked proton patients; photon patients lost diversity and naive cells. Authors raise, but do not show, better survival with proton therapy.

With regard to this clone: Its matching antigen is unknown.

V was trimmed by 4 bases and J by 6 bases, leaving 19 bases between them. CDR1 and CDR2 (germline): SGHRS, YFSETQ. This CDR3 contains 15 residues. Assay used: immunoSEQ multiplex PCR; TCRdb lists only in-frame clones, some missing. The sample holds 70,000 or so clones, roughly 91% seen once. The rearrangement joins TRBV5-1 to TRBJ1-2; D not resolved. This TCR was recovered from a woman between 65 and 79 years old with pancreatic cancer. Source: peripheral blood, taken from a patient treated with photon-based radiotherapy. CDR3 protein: CASSPLEGIANGYTF. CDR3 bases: TGCGCCAGCAGCCCACTCGAGGGCATAGCGAATGGCTACACCTTC.